The entry below describes one T cell receptor (beta chain). Its target antigen remains unknown. No per-base quality is available; no much larger clone lies one base away. Patients with autoimmune disease history or receiving systemic immunosuppression were excluded from the trial. Peripheral blood for TCR sequencing was collected from all dose cohorts at baseline, on cycle 4 day 1, and on cycle 7 day 1. Samples came from an open-label, multicenter, first-in-human phase I dose-escalation trial of ivuxolimab. Adults with locally advanced or metastatic melanoma, renal cell carcinoma, hepatocellular carcinoma or head and neck squamous cell carcinoma were enrolled in the trial. Before TCR sequencing, CD4+ T cells and CD8+ T cells from peripheral blood were sorted into separate populations. The CDR3 holds 14 amino acids from the cysteine to the phenylalanine. The retained sequence is limited to the CDR3, 42 bases, with the frame set at the first base. CDR1 and CDR2, looked up from the germline V gene (reference sequence), are SEHNR and FQNEAQ. Trimming accounts for 5 bases at V and 2 bases at J, while the number of junction bases matched to no gene is 2.

These data belong to a study of OX40 agonist ivuxolimab in advanced cancers. Background on the whole study: Ivuxolimab, which targeted the costimulatory receptor OX40 (CD134), was an agonistic, fully human IgG2 monoclonal antibody. Intravenous ivuxolimab was administered to patients every 2 weeks at six dose levels: 0.01, 0.1, 0.3, 1.5, 3 and 10 mg/kg. The paper reports the monotherapy dose-escalation portion (N of about 50 patients) of the phase I ivuxolimab trial. Prior anti-PD-1, anti-PD-L1 or anti-CTLA-4 therapy was permitted, and checkpoint inhibitors had been received by around 40% of dose-escalation patients. Of the approximately 53 patients in dose escalation, 19 had hepatocellular carcinoma, some 15 had melanoma, 9 had renal cell carcinoma and 9 had head and neck cancer. The dose-escalation cohort was roughly 83% male with a mean age of about 60 years, ranging from roughly 23 to 79. Partial responses occurred in three dose-escalation patients: two with cutaneous melanoma and one with hepatocellular carcinoma. The purpose of peripheral TCRbeta sequencing was to test whether ivuxolimab changed TCR sequence diversity and led to clonal T-cell expansion.

Overall study outcomes, separate from this receptor: Low levels of normalized T-cell clonal expansion were also seen in some nonresponding patients. After ivuxolimab, expanded clones were on average more numerous among CD8+ T cells than among CD4+ T cells. At doses of 0.1 to 3.0 mg/kg, clonal expansion of both CD4+ and CD8+ blood T cells was observed from baseline to week 6. In the 0.1-3.0 mg/kg groups, partial responders had among the lowest normalized peripheral clonal expansion, particularly in CD8+ T cells. Antigen specificity was not determined for the clonally expanded peripheral T cells.

Genomic DNA was extracted from sorted cells for sequencing of the TCRbeta CDR3 region. The immunoSEQ Assay was used for sequencing of TCRbeta CDR3 regions. Here the immuneACCESS table is served through TCRdb, limited to in-frame sequences with V and J called. Missing clones are a known gap in these copies; in checked studies unresolved V genes cover under half, and the rest lacks a known reason. The sample table holds about 63,000 clones, of which 89% were seen once. The ten largest account for around 11% of the sample. The sample consisted of CD4+ or CD8+ T cells sorted from blood, taken in a trial of the OX40 agonist ivuxolimab. The chain links TRBV7-9 with TRBJ2-5, and TRBD2 aligns with 10 junction nucleotides. The clonotype comes from an adult with an advanced solid tumor such as melanoma, head and neck, liver or kidney cancer. CDR3 region: CASSASGGQETQYF. The DNA is as follows: TGTGCCAGCAGCGCTAGCGGGGGTCAAGAGACCCAGTACTTC.